These T cell receptor beta chains were read from a single sample in a study of beta chain features in type 1 diabetes. Repertoires were generated with immunoSEQ multiplex PCR, while TCRdb's copy carries only in-frame clones and drops some. Among hundreds of thousands of clones, more than 12% were seen once, and the ten largest hold nearly 0.04%. Specimen: naive CD4+ T cells from blood. These receptors were obtained from a man aged 18 to 30 with type 1 diabetes. CDR3s include the opening cysteine and the closing phenylalanine or tryptophan. D genes are given only for firm matches. A row's size may be missing; if present it is once, few, many or a size class.

j_gene: TRBJ2-1
abundance: few
v_gene: TRBV28
d_gene: -
CDR3aa: CASSPQQGFSYNEQFF
CDR3nt: TGTGCCAGCAGTCCTCAACAGGGTTTCTCCTACAATGAGCAGTTCTTC

j_gene: TRBJ2-7
abundance: few
v_gene: TRBV6-6
d_gene: TRBD1
CDR3aa: CASSKTGGEQYF
CDR3nt: TGTGCCAGCAGTAAGACAGGGGGCGAGCAGTACTTC

j_gene: TRBJ1-2
abundance: -
v_gene: TRBV29-1
d_gene: -
CDR3aa: CSAWRQGRDGYTF
CDR3nt: TGCAGCGCTTGGAGGCAGGGGCGTGATGGCTACACCTTC

j_gene: TRBJ2-7
abundance: -
v_gene: TRBV7-6
d_gene: TRBD2
CDR3aa: CASSWKSGKDTYEQYF
CDR3nt: TGTGCCAGCAGCTGGAAAAGCGGGAAAGATACCTACGAGCAGTACTTC

j_gene: TRBJ1-3
abundance: -
v_gene: TRBV15
d_gene: -
CDR3aa: CATSLRHSGNTIYF
CDR3nt: TGTGCCACCAGCCTTCGGCACTCTGGAAACACCATATATTTT

j_gene: TRBJ1-4
abundance: few
v_gene: TRBV18
d_gene: -
CDR3aa: CASSPGAQSGKLFF
CDR3nt: TGTGCCAGCTCACCCGGGGCCCAGTCGGGAAAACTGTTTTTT

j_gene: TRBJ1-2
abundance: -
v_gene: TRBV7-9
d_gene: -
CDR3aa: CASSQSNHGYTF
CDR3nt: TGTGCCAGCAGCCAGTCGAACCATGGCTACACCTTC

j_gene: TRBJ2-2
abundance: few
v_gene: TRBV28
d_gene: TRBD2
CDR3aa: CASSFSAAGGRTGELFF
CDR3nt: TGTGCCAGCAGTTTTTCTGCGGCGGGGGGTAGGACCGGGGAGCTGTTTTTT

j_gene: TRBJ2-3
abundance: -
v_gene: TRBV7-2
d_gene: -
CDR3aa: CASSLNAGHTDTQYF
CDR3nt: TGTGCCAGCAGCTTAAATGCCGGCCACACAGATACGCAGTATTTT

j_gene: TRBJ1-2
abundance: -
v_gene: TRBV2
d_gene: -
CDR3aa: CASSEASDRNYGYTF
CDR3nt: TGTGCCAGCAGTGAAGCCTCGGACAGAAACTATGGCTACACCTTC

j_gene: TRBJ2-4
abundance: -
v_gene: TRBV20-1
d_gene: -
CDR3aa: CSATQQNIQYF
CDR3nt: TGCAGTGCCACCCAGCAAAACATTCAGTACTTC

j_gene: TRBJ2-1
abundance: few
v_gene: TRBV5-4
d_gene: TRBD2
CDR3aa: CASSSSTSGRYNEQFF
CDR3nt: TGTGCCAGCAGCTCCTCGACTAGCGGGAGGTACAATGAGCAGTTCTTC

j_gene: TRBJ2-7
abundance: -
v_gene: TRBV6-5
d_gene: TRBD1
CDR3aa: CASSYSTGGYEQYF
CDR3nt: TGTGCCAGCAGTTACTCTACAGGGGGGTACGAGCAGTACTTC

j_gene: TRBJ2-1
abundance: few
v_gene: TRBV28
d_gene: -
CDR3aa: CASSFYWGISYNEQFF
CDR3nt: TGTGCCAGCAGTTTTTATTGGGGGATCTCCTACAATGAGCAGTTCTTC

j_gene: TRBJ1-5
abundance: few
v_gene: TRBV29-1
d_gene: -
CDR3aa: CSAGYDDQPQHF
CDR3nt: TGCAGCGCAGGGTATGATGATCAGCCCCAGCATTTT

j_gene: TRBJ2-1
abundance: -
v_gene: TRBV29-1
d_gene: TRBD2
CDR3aa: CSVEDTSGGPSYNEQFF
CDR3nt: TGCAGCGTTGAAGATACTAGCGGGGGGCCCTCCTACAATGAGCAGTTCTTC

j_gene: TRBJ2-3
abundance: -
v_gene: TRBV27
d_gene: -
CDR3aa: CASSSGIVSTDTQYF
CDR3nt: TGTGCCAGCAGTTCGGGGATAGTAAGCACAGATACGCAGTATTTT

j_gene: TRBJ2-7
abundance: few
v_gene: TRBV27
d_gene: -
CDR3aa: CASSLGWNSYEQYF
CDR3nt: TGTGCCAGCAGTTTAGGCTGGAACTCCTACGAGCAGTACTTC

j_gene: TRBJ2-4
abundance: few
v_gene: TRBV5-1
d_gene: TRBD1
CDR3aa: CASSATGDAKNIQYF
CDR3nt: TGCGCCAGCAGCGCCACAGGGGATGCCAAAAACATTCAGTACTTC

j_gene: TRBJ2-6
abundance: -
v_gene: TRBV5-1
d_gene: TRBD1
CDR3aa: CASRVGTGPNVLTF
CDR3nt: TGCGCCAGCAGGGTAGGGACAGGGCCCAACGTCCTGACTTTC

j_gene: TRBJ2-2
abundance: -
v_gene: TRBV30
d_gene: -
CDR3aa: CAWSGTGFSAGFIGELFF
CDR3nt: TGTGCCTGGAGTGGGACAGGTTTCTCGGCGGGATTCATCGGGGAGCTGTTTTTT

j_gene: TRBJ2-1
abundance: -
v_gene: TRBV11-1
d_gene: TRBD2
CDR3aa: CASSFIAGSYNEQFF
CDR3nt: TGTGCCAGCAGCTTTATAGCGGGTTCCTACAATGAGCAGTTCTTC

j_gene: TRBJ2-3
abundance: few
v_gene: TRBV9
d_gene: -
CDR3aa: CASSAQPAGNTDTQYF
CDR3nt: TGTGCCAGCAGCGCCCAACCAGCGGGCAACACAGATACGCAGTATTTT

j_gene: TRBJ2-5
abundance: -
v_gene: TRBV7-2
d_gene: TRBD2
CDR3aa: CASSRRPSGRREETQYF
CDR3nt: TGTGCCAGCAGCCGGAGGCCTAGCGGGAGGAGGGAAGAGACCCAGTACTTC

j_gene: TRBJ1-1
abundance: -
v_gene: TRBV5-1
d_gene: -
CDR3aa: CASTEGGATEAFF
CDR3nt: TGCGCCAGCACGGAGGGGGGCGCCACTGAAGCTTTCTTT

j_gene: TRBJ2-1
abundance: -
v_gene: TRBV19
d_gene: -
CDR3aa: CASSIPGSPPREQFF
CDR3nt: TGTGCCAGTAGTATCCCCGGGAGTCCCCCCCGCGAGCAGTTCTTC

j_gene: TRBJ1-1
abundance: few
v_gene: TRBV7-8
d_gene: TRBD1
CDR3aa: CASSSDRGPNTEAFF
CDR3nt: TGTGCCAGCAGCTCCGACAGGGGCCCAAACACTGAAGCTTTCTTT

j_gene: TRBJ2-7
abundance: -
v_gene: TRBV30
d_gene: TRBD1
CDR3aa: CARTRQGAVEQYF
CDR3nt: TGTGCCCGGACGCGGCAGGGGGCTGTCGAGCAGTACTTC

j_gene: TRBJ1-1
abundance: -
v_gene: TRBV10-3
d_gene: -
CDR3aa: CAIRRDMNTEAFF
CDR3nt: TGTGCCATAAGACGGGACATGAACACTGAAGCTTTCTTT

j_gene: TRBJ2-7
abundance: few
v_gene: TRBV7-9
d_gene: TRBD2
CDR3aa: CASSPGGTAPEQYF
CDR3nt: TGTGCCAGCAGCCCCGGGGGGACTGCCCCCGAGCAGTACTTC

j_gene: TRBJ2-7
abundance: -
v_gene: TRBV10-3
d_gene: -
CDR3aa: CAISDSGEISYEQYF
CDR3nt: TGTGCCATCAGTGATAGCGGAGAGATCTCCTACGAGCAGTACTTC

j_gene: TRBJ1-5
abundance: few
v_gene: TRBV29-1
d_gene: -
CDR3aa: CSVARARNQPQHF
CDR3nt: TGCAGCGTTGCCCGGGCCCGCAATCAGCCCCAGCATTTT

j_gene: TRBJ2-1
abundance: -
v_gene: TRBV19
d_gene: TRBD2
CDR3aa: CASSTVGAGGPEQFF
CDR3nt: TGTGCCAGTAGTACGGTAGGGGCGGGAGGGCCTGAGCAGTTCTTC

j_gene: TRBJ1-1
abundance: few
v_gene: TRBV29-1
d_gene: -
CDR3aa: CSVTRGGTEAFF
CDR3nt: TGCAGCGTGACCAGGGGAGGGACTGAAGCTTTCTTT

j_gene: TRBJ2-2
abundance: few
v_gene: TRBV6-4
d_gene: -
CDR3aa: CASSASNTGELFF
CDR3nt: TGTGCCAGCAGTGCCTCGAACACCGGGGAGCTGTTTTTT

j_gene: TRBJ2-5
abundance: -
v_gene: TRBV5-1
d_gene: -
CDR3aa: CASSLSGREETQYF
CDR3nt: TGCGCCAGCAGCTTGTCGGGCAGGGAGGAGACCCAGTACTTC

j_gene: TRBJ2-5
abundance: -
v_gene: TRBV30
d_gene: -
CDR3aa: CAWSFGVGETQYF
CDR3nt: TGTGCCTGGAGTTTCGGGGTAGGGGAGACCCAGTACTTC

j_gene: TRBJ2-4
abundance: -
v_gene: TRBV6-5
d_gene: -
CDR3aa: CASNQGPQYF
CDR3nt: TGTGCCAGCAACCAGGGGCCTCAGTACTTC

j_gene: TRBJ2-7
abundance: few
v_gene: TRBV30
d_gene: -
CDR3aa: CAWTVMGPGEQYF
CDR3nt: TGTGCCTGGACTGTCATGGGCCCCGGGGAGCAGTACTTC

j_gene: TRBJ2-7
abundance: few
v_gene: TRBV7-2
d_gene: -
CDR3aa: CASSYQYEQYF
CDR3nt: TGTGCCAGCAGCTACCAATACGAGCAGTACTTC